The next 7 T cell receptor beta chains were all read from a single sample in a study of cytomegalovirus exposure and HLA in healthy donors. The PCR employed 60 Vbeta primers together with 13 Jbeta primers. The repertoire was sequenced with immunoSEQ multiplex PCR; TCRdb's copy has only in-frame clones and lacks some. The table includes fewer than 250,000 clones, roughly 90% detected once. Sequenced input: PBMCs. The receptor source for this set is a boy younger than 10 in good health and CMV-seronegative.

V usage is TRBV6-4 and J usage is TRBJ2-3; D uncertain. The CDR3 has 13 residues. Germline values: CDR1 MRHNA, CDR2 SNTAGT. The ends were cut back, 0 bases at V and 4 bases at J, with 5 bases in the middle. Here the CDR3 reads CASSDSQADTQYF. The DNA of the CDR3 is TGTGCCAGCAGTGACTCCCAGGCAGATACGCAGTATTTT.

The chain links TRBV9 to TRBJ2-5, with a weak D call TRBD1 (7 bases). The J call is in doubt because the DNA end fits TRBJ2-7 better. CDR1 and CDR2 (germline): SGDLS, YYNGEE. The CDR3 is made up of 15 amino acids. The CDR3 DNA reads TGTGCCAGCAGCGTAGTCGCAGGGGGGTCCTACGAGCAGTACTTC. Translating gives CASSVVAGGSYEQYF.

The chain combines TRBV7-9 with TRBJ1-6; D perhaps matches TRBD1 (5 bases). From germline, CDR1 is SEHNR and CDR2 FQNEAQ (reference sequence). The CDR3 spans 14 residues. V was clipped by 3 bases and J by 11 bases, with 14 bases between them. The CDR3: CASSLAGLITPLHF. CDR3 sequence (DNA): TGTGCCAGCAGCTTGGCAGGGTTAATCACACCCCTCCACTTT.

This clone has only one observation. This sequence joins TRBV9 and TRBJ2-5; D not certain. The J call is in doubt because the DNA end fits TRBJ2-7 better. This CDR3 contains 14 residues. The germline V gene has CDR1 SGDLS and CDR2 YYNGEE. CDR3 region: CASSGALQTYEQYF. The CDR3 DNA sequence: TGTGCCAGCAGCGGAGCATTACAGACCTACGAGCAGTACTTC.

This clone showed up just once. The V call is TRBV28, the J call TRBJ2-7; D not certain. V dropped 6 bases and J dropped 0 bases, with 15 bases sitting between them. The CDR3 contains 15 residues. CDR1 MDHEN and CDR2 SYDVKM come from the germline V gene. The CDR3 region is CASSPQSFGSYEQYF. In DNA form, the CDR3 reads TGTGCCAGCAGCCCCCAGTCCTTTGGCTCCTACGAGCAGTACTTC.

This chain joins TRBV7-9 and TRBJ1-4; a weak D match, TRBD1 (6 bases). The CDR3 spans 16 residues. Germline assignment: CDR1 SEHNR and CDR2 FQNEAQ (reference sequence). The V end lost 3 bases, the J end lost 6 bases, and 17 bases lay between the germline ends. The DNA of the CDR3 is TGTGCCAGCAGCTTCGGCTTAGGGGGGGGCGATGAAAAACTGTTTTTT. Translated: CASSFGLGGGDEKLFF.

The chain's CDR3 is CASSLQGISTDTQYF. The CDR3, as DNA: TGTGCCAGCAGCTTACAGGGGATTAGCACAGATACGCAGTATTTT. V usage is TRBV5-4 and J usage is TRBJ2-3; 7 bases map to TRBD1. The CDR3 is 15 residues long. The germline CDR1 and CDR2 sequences are SGHNT and YYREEE (reference sequence). V was pared by 2 bases and J by 0 bases, with 3 bases of the junction left unmatched. Based on the CDR3 plus reference TRBV5-4 and TRBJ2-3, the full variable domain is ETGVTQSPTHLIKTRGQQVTLRCSSQSGHNTVSWYQQALGQGPQFIFQYYREEENGRGNFPPRFSGLQFPNYSSELNVNALELDDSALYLCASSLQGISTDTQYFGPGTRLTVL.